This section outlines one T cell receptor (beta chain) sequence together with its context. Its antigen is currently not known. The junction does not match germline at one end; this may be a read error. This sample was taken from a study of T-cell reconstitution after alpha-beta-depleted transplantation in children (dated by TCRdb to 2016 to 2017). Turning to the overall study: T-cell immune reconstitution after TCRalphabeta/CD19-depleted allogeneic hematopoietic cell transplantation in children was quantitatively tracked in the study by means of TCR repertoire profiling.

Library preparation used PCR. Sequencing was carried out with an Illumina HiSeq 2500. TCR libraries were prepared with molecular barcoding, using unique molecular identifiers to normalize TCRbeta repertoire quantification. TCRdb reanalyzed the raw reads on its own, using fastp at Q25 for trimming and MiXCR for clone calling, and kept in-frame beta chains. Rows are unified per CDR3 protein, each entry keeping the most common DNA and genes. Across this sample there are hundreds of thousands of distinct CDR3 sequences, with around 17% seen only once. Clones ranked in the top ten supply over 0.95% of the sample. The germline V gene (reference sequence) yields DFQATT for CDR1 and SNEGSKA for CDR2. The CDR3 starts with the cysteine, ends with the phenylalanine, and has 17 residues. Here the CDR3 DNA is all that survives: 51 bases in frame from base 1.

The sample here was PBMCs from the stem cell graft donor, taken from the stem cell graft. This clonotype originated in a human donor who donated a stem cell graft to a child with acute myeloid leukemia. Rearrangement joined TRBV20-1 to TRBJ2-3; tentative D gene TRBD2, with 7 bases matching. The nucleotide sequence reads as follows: TGCTGTGCTAGAGATTTACGGGGGGCCGGCCCGGCGGGTACGCAGTATTTT. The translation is CCARDLRGAGPAGTQYF.